This is a list of T cell receptor beta chains from one sample in a study of blood T cells in healthy people across ages. Using its own MiXCR run on the 5' RACE reads, TCRdb lists one record per CDR3 protein. Of some 1.4 million distinct CDR3 sequences listed, approximately 42% were seen once; the top ten hold around 8%. The sample taken for sequencing was blood. The receptor source for this set is a woman younger than 30 in good health. Each CDR3 is given with its conserved first and last residue. The order of the fields is J gene, D gene, V gene, clone size, CDR3 protein, CDR3 DNA. D genes are given only for firm matches. Clone size appears in some rows only: once, few, many, or a class for an expanded clone.

>TRBJ2-4|TRBD2|TRBV6-5|few
CASTQAGGLNIQYF
TGTGCCAGCACCCAAGCGGGGGGGCTTAACATTCAGTACTTC
>TRBJ1-1|NA|TRBV13|NA
CASSVNRRTEAFF
TGTGCCAGCAGCGTCAATAGGAGGACTGAAGCTTTCTTT
>TRBJ1-2|NA|TRBV9|NA
CTSSVATWGNYGYTF
TGTACCAGCAGCGTAGCTACTTGGGGGAACTATGGCTACACCTTC
>TRBJ2-5|NA|TRBV6-2/TRBV6-3|NA
CASSTLRGSQETQYF
TGTGCCAGCAGTACCCTACGGGGGTCTCAAGAGACCCAGTACTTC
>TRBJ1-4|TRBD1|TRBV6-6|NA
CASRDSDRSGEKLFF
TGTGCCAGCAGAGATTCGGACAGGAGCGGTGAAAAACTGTTTTTT
>TRBJ2-7|NA|TRBV4-1|few
CASSQVLGSSYEQYF
TGCGCCAGCAGCCAAGTCCTTGGGAGCTCCTACGAGCAGTACTTC
>TRBJ2-1|TRBD2|TRBV9|NA
CASSVVDGRRYNEQFF
TGTGCCAGCAGCGTAGTTGACGGGAGGCGCTACAATGAGCAGTTCTTC
>TRBJ1-6|NA|TRBV20-1|NA
CSSGQTNSPLHF
TGCAGCTCAGGACAGACAAATTCACCCCTCCACTTT
>TRBJ2-1|NA|TRBV5-5|NA
CASSFAPGIANEQFF
TGTGCCAGCAGCTTTGCCCCGGGGATCGCGAATGAGCAGTTCTTC
>TRBJ2-1|TRBD2|TRBV6-5|NA
CASSPGGSGRFNEQFF
TGTGCCAGCAGTCCCGGAGGTAGCGGGAGGTTTAATGAGCAGTTCTTC
>TRBJ2-3|TRBD2|TRBV5-4|NA
CASSVGGAVDTQYF
TGTGCCAGCAGCGTCGGGGGGGCGGTGGATACGCAGTATTTT
>TRBJ2-6|TRBD2|TRBV4-2|few
CASSPVAGGNSGANVLTF
TGTGCCAGCAGTCCCGTAGCGGGAGGAAACTCTGGGGCCAACGTCCTGACTTTC
>TRBJ1-1|TRBD1|TRBV6-1|NA
CASSEGGTVQSDTEAFF
TGTGCCAGCAGTGAAGGGGGGACAGTCCAATCGGACACTGAAGCTTTCTTT
>TRBJ2-1|TRBD2|TRBV12-3/TRBV12-4|few
CASKVPGLAGDTEFF
TGTGCCAGCAAAGTCCCGGGACTAGCGGGAGACACAGAGTTCTTC
>TRBJ2-4|NA|TRBV21-1|NA
CASTRWATGIQYF
NA
>TRBJ2-3|NA|TRBV20-1|NA
CSATAGTVTDTQYF
TGCAGTGCTACCGCCGGGACCGTCACAGATACGCAGTATTTT
>TRBJ2-1|NA|TRBV2|NA
CASGNGLNYNEQFF
TGTGCCAGCGGAAACGGACTAAACTACAATGAGCAGTTCTTT
>TRBJ1-3|NA|TRBV10-3|NA
CAISEQRNTIYF
TGTGCCATCAGTGAACAGAGAAACACCATATATTTT
>TRBJ2-7|NA|TRBV5-1|NA
CASSLEKTGYEQYF
TGCGCCAGCAGCTTGGAGAAGACCGGCTACGAGCAGTACTTC
>TRBJ1-4|NA|TRBV21-1|NA
CASSRGATSRHEKLFF
TGTGCCAGCAGCCGCGGGGCCACCTCGCGGCATGAAAAACTGTTTTTT
>TRBJ1-5|NA|TRBV7-6|NA
CASSLGGTGQPQHF
TGTGCCAGCAGCTTAGGGGGAACGGGGCAGCCCCAGCATTTT
>TRBJ1-5|TRBD1|TRBV28|once
CARGQADFYQPQHF
TGTGCCAGGGGACAGGCCGATTTCTATCAGCCCCAGCATTTT
>TRBJ2-1|TRBD2|TRBV20-1|NA
CSALSLAGGRGGNEQFF
TGCAGTGCTTTGAGCCTAGCGGGAGGCCGGGGCGGAAATGAGCAGTTCTTC
>TRBJ2-5|NA|TRBV6-1|NA
CASISRLGGQETQYF
TGTGCCAGCATCTCGAGATTGGGGGGCCAAGAGACCCAGTACTTC
>TRBJ1-2|NA|TRBV9|few
CASSVEGDPLRGGYTF
TGTGCCAGCAGCGTCGAAGGGGACCCGCTACGGGGTGGCTACACCTTC
>TRBJ2-1|TRBD2|TRBV29-1|few
CSVPGLAGFSSSYNEQFF
TGCAGCGTTCCGGGACTAGCGGGGTTCTCGAGCTCCTACAATGAGCAGTTCTTC
>TRBJ2-7|NA|TRBV6-5|few
CASSYAWPDYEQYF
TGTGCCAGCAGTTACGCATGGCCCGACTACGAGCAGTACTTC
>TRBJ2-1|TRBD2|TRBV7-2|once
CASSYSGIAGGNEQFF
TGTGCCAGCAGCTACTCAGGAATAGCGGGAGGCAATGAGCAGTTCTTC
>TRBJ2-5|NA|TRBV6-5|NA
CASKRVGETQYF
TGTGCCAGCAAAAGGGTGGGAGAGACCCAGTACTTC
>TRBJ2-7|TRBD2|TRBV20-1|few
CSAFSARTSGVSYEQYF
TGCAGTGCTTTCTCCGCTCGGACTAGCGGGGTCTCCTACGAGCAGTACTTC
>TRBJ2-1|TRBD2|TRBV2|NA
CASSRRLAGSQYNEQFF
TGTGCCAGCAGTAGAAGACTAGCCGGTAGCCAATACAATGAGCAGTTCTTC
>TRBJ1-6|NA|TRBV6-6|NA
CASTTYGEQALHF
TGTGCCAGCACGACCTACGGGGAGCAAGCCCTCCACTTT
>TRBJ2-7|TRBD1|TRBV5-5|NA
CASRWEQGAYEQYF
TGCGCCAGCAGATGGGAACAGGGGGCCTACGAGCAGTACTTC
>TRBJ2-7|NA|TRBV30|NA
CAWSRRSGYEQYF
TGTGCCTGGAGTAGGCGAAGTGGCTACGAGCAGTACTTC
>TRBJ1-6|NA|TRBV28|NA
CASSPTPKLQGSNSPLHF
TGTGCCAGCAGTCCAACACCAAAACTACAGGGATCGAATTCACCCCTCCACTTT
>TRBJ1-1|TRBD1|TRBV6-5|NA
CASSTGTGHGNTEAFF
TGTGCCAGCAGCACCGGGACAGGGCATGGGAACACTGAAGCTTTCTTT
>TRBJ1-5|NA|TRBV12-3/TRBV12-4|NA
CASMRQGNQPQHF
TGTGCCAGCATGCGGCAGGGCAATCAGCCCCAGCATTTT
>TRBJ2-1|NA|TRBV4-2|many
CASSQSTGYNEQFF
TGTGCCAGCAGCCAGTCTACGGGGTACAATGAGCAGTTCTTC
>TRBJ2-3|TRBD2|TRBV6-1|few
CASSAYVTSGSDTQYF
TGTGCCAGCAGTGCGTATGTGACTAGCGGATCAGATACGCAGTATTTT
>TRBJ2-1|TRBD1|TRBV12-3/TRBV12-4|few
CASSLPRQGLYNEQFF
TGTGCCAGCAGTTTGCCGAGACAGGGGCTCTACAATGAGCAGTTCTTC
>TRBJ2-3|NA|TRBV27|NA
CASSLLAAWEGGQYF
TGTGCCAGCAGTTTATTGGCTGCCTGGGAGGGGGGGCAGTATTTT
>TRBJ2-7|TRBD1|TRBV6-2/TRBV6-3|few
CASSQLRDRRSYEQYF
TGTGCCAGCAGTCAACTACGGGACAGACGCTCCTACGAGCAGTACTTC
>TRBJ1-1|TRBD1|TRBV7-9|NA
CASSRDRVAEAFF
TGTGCCAGCAGCAGAGACAGGGTGGCTGAAGCTTTCTTT
>TRBJ1-1|NA|TRBV5-1|NA
CASIGRSEAFF
TGCGCCAGCATCGGTCGATCTGAAGCTTTCTTT